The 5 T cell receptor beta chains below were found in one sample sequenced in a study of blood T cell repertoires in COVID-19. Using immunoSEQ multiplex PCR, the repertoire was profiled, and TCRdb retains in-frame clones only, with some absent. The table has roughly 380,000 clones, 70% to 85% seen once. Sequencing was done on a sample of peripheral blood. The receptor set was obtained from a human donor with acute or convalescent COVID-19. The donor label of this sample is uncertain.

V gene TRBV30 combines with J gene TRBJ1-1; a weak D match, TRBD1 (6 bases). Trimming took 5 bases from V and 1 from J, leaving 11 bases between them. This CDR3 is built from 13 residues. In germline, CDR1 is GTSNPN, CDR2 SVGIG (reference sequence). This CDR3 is CAWAGVGNTEAFF. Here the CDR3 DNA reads TGTGCCTGGGCAGGGGTAGGGAACACTGAAGCTTTCTTT. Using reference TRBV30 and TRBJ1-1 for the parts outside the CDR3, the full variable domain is SQTIHQWPATLVQPVGSPLSLECTVEGTSNPNLYWYRQAAGRGLQLLFYSVGIGQISSEVPQNLSASRPQDRQFILSSKKLLLSDSGFYLCAWAGVGNTEAFFGQGTRLTVV.

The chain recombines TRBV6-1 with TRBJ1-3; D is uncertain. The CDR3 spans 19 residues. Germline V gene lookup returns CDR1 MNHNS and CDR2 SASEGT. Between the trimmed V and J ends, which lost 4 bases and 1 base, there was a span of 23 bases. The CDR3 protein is CASSGGGGAYTLSGNTIYF. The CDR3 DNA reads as TGTGCCAGCAGTGGGGGTGGAGGTGCATATACGCTATCTGGAAACACCATATATTTT.

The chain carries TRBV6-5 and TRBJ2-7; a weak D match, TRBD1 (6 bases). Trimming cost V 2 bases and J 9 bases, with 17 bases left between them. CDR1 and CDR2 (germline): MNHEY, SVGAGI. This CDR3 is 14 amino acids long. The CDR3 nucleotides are TGTGCCAGCAGTTACACCCGAACAGGGACGGTGCAGTACTTC. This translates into CASSYTRTGTVQYF.

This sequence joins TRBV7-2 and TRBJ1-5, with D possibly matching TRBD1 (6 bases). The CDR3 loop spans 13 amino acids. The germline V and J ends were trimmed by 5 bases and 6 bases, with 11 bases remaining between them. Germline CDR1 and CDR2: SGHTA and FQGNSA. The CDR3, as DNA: TGTGCCAGCAGCCTAAGGGGGGGTCAGCCCCAGCATTTT. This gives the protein CASSLRGGQPQHF.

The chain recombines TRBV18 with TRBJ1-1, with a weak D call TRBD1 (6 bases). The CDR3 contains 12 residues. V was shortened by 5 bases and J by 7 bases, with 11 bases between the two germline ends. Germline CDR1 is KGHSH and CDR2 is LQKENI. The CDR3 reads CASSLGQLEAFF. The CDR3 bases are TGTGCCAGCTCATTAGGACAGCTTGAAGCTTTCTTT.